A selection of T cell receptor beta chains follows, all from one sample in a study of T cells in Graves' hyperthyroidism and ophthalmopathy. Using its own MiXCR run on the multiplex PCR reads, TCRdb lists one record per CDR3 protein. The sample includes nearly 750,000 distinct CDR3 sequences, just over 35% of them seen just once. Material: blood. Every receptor here comes from a woman between 35 and 50 years old with Graves' hyperthyroidism. Both conserved end residues are part of each CDR3. A D gene is named only where the DNA matches it firmly. Clone sizes are given selectively: once, few, many, or a class where the clone is expanded.

CDR3aa	CDR3nt	abundance	j_gene	d_gene	v_gene
CASSGTGLRGYTF	TGTGCCAGCAGCGGAACAGGGCTGCGAGGCTACACCTTC	few	TRBJ1-2	-	TRBV6-5
CSVEAWGTLLAGGPRETQYF	TGCAGCGTTGAAGCTTGGGGGACCCTACTAGCGGGAGGGCCGAGGGAGACCCAGTACTTC	many	TRBJ2-5	TRBD2	TRBV29-1
CASSSGTHYGYTF	TGTGCCAGCAGTTCCGGGACGCACTATGGCTACACCTTC	-	TRBJ1-2	-	TRBV25-1
CASSPDGVRAYGYTF	TGTGCCAGCAGCCCAGACGGTGTCAGGGCTTATGGCTACACCTTC	many	TRBJ1-2	-	TRBV7-2
CSVGQGGNVLTF	TGCAGCGTTGGCCAGGGGGGCAACGTCCTGACTTTC	-	TRBJ2-6	-	TRBV29-1
CASSFGMDSREKLFF	TGTGCCAGCAGCTTTGGGATGGACAGCCGTGAAAAACTGTTTTTT	few	TRBJ1-4	-	TRBV11-3
CASSAGSSGAGETQYF	TGTGCCAGCAGCGCCGGATCTAGCGGGGCCGGGGAGACCCAGTACTTC	-	TRBJ2-5	TRBD2	TRBV6-1
CASSSGGAGYTF	TGTGCCAGCAGTTCAGGGGGCGCGGGCTACACCTTC	-	TRBJ1-2	TRBD1	TRBV12-3/TRBV12-4
CASSVRGGSGNTIYF	TGTGCCAGCAGCGTACGAGGGGGCTCTGGAAACACCATATATTTT	few	TRBJ1-3	-	TRBV7-2
CASSSDRLYEQYF	TGTGCCAGCAGCTCGGACCGTCTCTACGAGCAGTACTTC	many	TRBJ2-7	-	TRBV6-5
CASSPWTDEKLFF	TGTGCCAGCAGCCCCTGGACAGATGAAAAACTGTTTTTT	many	TRBJ1-4	-	TRBV7-9
CAISEAARPYEQYF	TGTGCCATCAGTGAGGCAGCCAGACCTTACGAGCAGTACTTC	few	TRBJ2-7	-	TRBV10-3
CASSGGLSGELFF	TGCGCCAGCAGTGGTGGTCTCTCCGGGGAGCTGTTTTTT	many	TRBJ2-2	-	TRBV10-2
CASTNEGEYF	TGTGCCAGCACAAATGAGGGGGAGTACTTC	-	TRBJ2-7	-	TRBV5-5
CASLAGTERADTQYF	TGTGCCAGCTTAGCTGGGACAGAGAGGGCAGATACGCAGTATTTT	-	TRBJ2-3	TRBD1	TRBV2
CATSDWDRGRETQYF	TGTGCCACCAGTGATTGGGACAGGGGGCGAGAGACCCAGTACTTC	many	TRBJ2-5	TRBD1	TRBV24-1
CASSRGENTEAFF	TGTGCCAGCAGCCGTGGCGAAAACACTGAAGCTTTCTTT	many	TRBJ1-1	-	TRBV7-9
CSVAGSSTDTQYF	TGCAGCGTTGCGGGTAGCAGCACAGATACGCAGTATTTT	few	TRBJ2-3	-	TRBV29-1
CAIRASADTGELFF	TGTGCCATCCGGGCCAGTGCAGACACCGGGGAGCTGTTTTTT	many	TRBJ2-2	-	TRBV10-3
CASSSWAVDETQYF	TGTGCCAGCAGCTCGTGGGCGGTCGATGAGACCCAGTACTTC	-	TRBJ2-5	-	TRBV7-8
CASSRGLIGSSYGQYF	TGTGCCAGCTCACGAGGTCTAATCGGGAGCTCCTACGGGCAGTACTTC	-	TRBJ2-7	-	TRBV24-1
CASSVGGDEDSPLHF	TGTGCCAGCAGCGTAGGTGGGGATGAAGATTCACCCCTCCACTTT	-	TRBJ1-6	-	TRBV9
CASSYASGTVTYEQYF	TGTGCCAGCAGTTACGCCTCCGGGACAGTAACCTACGAGCAGTACTTC	-	TRBJ2-7	TRBD1	TRBV10-3
CASSQDSQDSVSGANVLTF	TGTGCCAGCAGCCAAGATTCCCAAGACAGTGTCTCTGGGGCCAACGTCCTGACTTTC	few	TRBJ2-6	-	TRBV7-2
CASEPGQGGYEQYF	TGTGCCAGCGAGCCGGGACAGGGGGGATACGAGCAGTACTTC	few	TRBJ2-7	TRBD1	TRBV28
CASSFLSVWFAEFYEQYF	TGTGCCAGCAGTTTTCTTTCGGTCTGGTTTGCCGAATTCTACGAGCAGTACTTC	-	TRBJ2-7	-	TRBV12-3/TRBV12-4
CASSYGQGIYGYTF	TGTGCCAGCAGTTACGGGCAGGGAATCTATGGCTACACCTTC	few	TRBJ1-2	-	TRBV6-2/TRBV6-3
CASSYDRGYGYTF	TGTGCCAGCAGTTATGACAGGGGGTATGGCTACACCTTC	few	TRBJ1-2	TRBD1	TRBV12-3/TRBV12-4
CAWKGQPNTGELFF	TGTGCCTGGAAGGGACAGCCGAACACCGGGGAGCTGTTTTTT	-	TRBJ2-2	TRBD1	TRBV10-3
CASTTGGDQETQYF	TGTGCCAGCACCACGGGGGGGGACCAAGAGACCCAGTACTTC	-	TRBJ2-5	TRBD2	TRBV5-1
CASSQGWQGSGELFF	TGTGCCAGCAGCCAAGGTTGGCAGGGCAGCGGGGAGCTGTTTTTT	-	TRBJ2-2	-	TRBV7-2
CAIWDGTVVRGELFF	TGTGCCATCTGGGATGGGACAGTTGTACGCGGGGAGCTGTTTTTT	many	TRBJ2-2	TRBD1	TRBV10-3
CSARDGHGRSYEQYF	TGCAGTGCCAGAGACGGACACGGAAGGTCCTACGAGCAGTACTTC	many	TRBJ2-7	-	TRBV20-1
CASTPYRDSYEQYF	TGTGCCAGCACCCCGTACCGGGACAGCTACGAGCAGTACTTC	-	TRBJ2-7	TRBD1	TRBV28
CAIRASTGDHYGYTF	TGTGCCATCAGAGCCTCGACAGGGGACCACTATGGCTACACCTTC	many	TRBJ1-2	TRBD1	TRBV10-3
CATSRGNSGVAQHF	TGTGCCACCAGCAGAGGGAACTCGGGTGTGGCCCAGCATTTT	-	TRBJ1-5	-	TRBV15
CASSRDRLGGKETQYF	TGCGCCAGCAGCCGCGATCGTTTGGGGGGGAAAGAGACCCAGTACTTC	-	TRBJ2-5	TRBD2	TRBV4-3
CASSPYTGIYGNQPQHF	TGTGCCAGCAGCCCATACACAGGGATTTATGGCAATCAGCCCCAGCATTTT	-	TRBJ1-5	-	TRBV9
CASSLVPRGETQYF	TGTGCCAGCAGCTTAGTTCCCCGTGGGGAGACCCAGTACTTC	many	TRBJ2-5	-	TRBV13
CARTPGDGGTEAQYF	TGTGCCAGGACCCCCGGGGACGGGGGGACGGAGGCCCAGTACTTC	-	TRBJ2-5	TRBD2	TRBV25-1
CASSLNQQNSPLHF	TGTGCCAGCAGTTTAAACCAACAGAATTCACCCCTCCACTTT	-	TRBJ1-6	-	TRBV2
CASSPDRGGYNEQFF	TGTGCCAGCAGTCCCGACAGGGGGGGCTACAATGAGCAGTTCTTC	-	TRBJ2-1	TRBD1	TRBV7-9
CASSIRQSSYNSPLHF	TGTGCCAGTAGTATTCGGCAGAGCTCCTATAATTCACCCCTCCACTTT	-	TRBJ1-6	-	TRBV19
CASSSWGQGKTEAFF	TGTGCCAGCAGTTCATGGGGACAGGGGAAAACTGAAGCTTTCTTT	-	TRBJ1-1	TRBD1	TRBV10-2
CASSLSPREGQPQHF	TGTGCCAGCAGCTTATCCCCCAGGGAAGGTCAGCCCCAGCATTTT	many	TRBJ1-5	-	TRBV5-4
CASNPGLALDEQYF	TGTGCCAGCAACCCGGGACTAGCGTTGGACGAGCAGTACTTC	-	TRBJ2-7	TRBD2	TRBV6-6
CASSSSGGLNQPQHF	TGTGCCAGCAGCTCCAGTGGGGGGCTCAATCAGCCCCAGCATTTT	many	TRBJ1-5	-	TRBV11-2
CASSFTATGTTWPQHF	TGTGCCAGCAGTTTCACAGCAACTGGGACAACATGGCCCCAGCATTTT	-	TRBJ1-5	-	TRBV25-1
CASSQRLDEQYF	TGTGCCAGCAGCCAGAGGTTGGACGAGCAGTACTTC	many	TRBJ2-7	-	TRBV14
CASSLGRASYEQYF	TGTGCCAGCAGCTTGGGGCGCGCCTCCTACGAGCAGTACTTC	many	TRBJ2-7	-	TRBV7-2
CASNIWRYGYTF	TGTGCCAGCAACATATGGCGGTATGGCTACACCTTC	-	TRBJ1-2	-	TRBV28
CASSYTTGFRVF	TGTGCCAGCAGTTATACGACAGGGTTTCGTGTCTTT	many	TRBJ1-1	TRBD1	TRBV6-5
CAISYLGGFEETQYF	TGTGCCATCAGTTATCTGGGGGGGTTCGAAGAGACCCAGTACTTC	-	TRBJ2-5	TRBD2	TRBV10-3
CAWTLGRYGEQYF	TGTGCCTGGACCCTAGGCCGCTACGGCGAGCAGTACTTC	few	TRBJ2-7	-	TRBV30
CARSSRTGELFF	TGTGCCAGAAGCTCGAGGACAGGGGAGCTGTTTTTT	-	TRBJ2-2	-	TRBV12-3/TRBV12-4
CASSLEAGGAGANVLTF	TGTGCCAGCAGCTTAGAGGCGGGAGGTGCTGGGGCCAACGTCCTGACTTTC	-	TRBJ2-6	TRBD2	TRBV7-9
CASSLKGPLNTEAFF	TGTGCCAGCAGCTTGAAGGGGCCGTTGAACACTGAAGCCTTCTTT	-	TRBJ1-1	-	TRBV7-2
CASSAQVGGGTEAFF	TGTGCCAGCAGCGCTCAGGTCGGGGGGGGCACTGAAGCTTTCTTT	many	TRBJ1-1	-	TRBV9
CASSHSVGNTEAFF	TGTGCCAGCAGCCATTCTGTGGGTAACACTGAAGCTTTCTTT	few	TRBJ1-1	-	TRBV3-1
CASSLVPWQGREAQYF	TGTGCCAGCAGCTTGGTTCCGTGGCAGGGAAGGGAGGCCCAGTACTTC	-	TRBJ2-5	-	TRBV5-8